Detailed here is one TCR beta chain. This specimen belongs to a study of cytotoxic CD8 clonotypes in ibrutinib-treated CLL. The table came from immunoSEQ multiplex PCR; TCRdb's copy has only in-frame clones and leaves some out. Of about 130,000 clones in the sample, around 80% were seen once. Germline assignment: CDR1 SGHTA and CDR2 FQGNSA. This CDR3 comprises 14 residues. V lost 5 bases to trimming and J lost 2 bases, with 12 bases between them. The V gene is TRBV7-2, the J gene TRBJ1-2; TRBD1 might be the D (5 bases). The receptor was derived from a human donor with chronic lymphocytic leukemia. The material sequenced was PBMCs, taken after 24 months of ibrutinib treatment. Here the CDR3 DNA reads TGTGCCAGCAGCCCCTCCAGGGCCAACTATGGCTACACCTTC. Residues: CASSPSRANYGYTF.